The 19 T cell receptor beta chains given below trace back to one sample, sequenced in a study of response to subunit inactivated influenza vaccine. A single record per CDR3 protein comes from TCRdb applying MiXCR to the RT-PCR reads. The sample records about 180,000 distinct CDR3 sequences, about 10% being singletons. The input for sequencing was non-naive T cells sorted from PBMCs, taken on the day of vaccination. These receptors all come from a man aged 45-65 years who received an inactivated influenza vaccine.

This clonotype was observed many times. The rearrangement uses TRBV5-1 and TRBJ2-1, with D hard to call. Trimming cost V 9 bases and J 2 bases, with 15 bases left between them. The V gene's germline CDR1 is SGHRS and CDR2 YFSETQ. The length of the CDR3 is 14 residues. The CDR3 DNA reads as TGCGCCACCAATCCGGACGGCACCTACAATGAGCAGTTCTTC. Its translation: CATNPDGTYNEQFF.

The chain joins TRBV2 to TRBJ2-3; 10 nucleotides match TRBD1. The CDR3 runs 15 residues. Unmatched junction bases numbered 7, after V lost 6 bases and J lost 4 bases. In germline, CDR1 is SNHLY, CDR2 FYNNEI. The CDR3 region is CASRAGTGAADTQYF. DNA of the CDR3: TGTGCCAGCAGGGCCGGGACAGGGGCCGCAGATACGCAGTATTTT.

This clonotype was seen ten or more times. The gene calls are TRBV20-1 and TRBJ2-7; TRBD2 matches 11 bases. Trimming at V came to 0 bases and at J to 7 bases, leaving 20 bases not matched to a gene. The germline gives CDR1 DFQATT, CDR2 SNEGSKA (reference sequence). The CDR3 covers 19 residues. CDR3 in amino acids: CSAREAYSRGGSGRGEQYF. The DNA of the CDR3 is TGCAGTGCTAGAGAGGCCTACTCACGGGGAGGTAGCGGGAGGGGTGAGCAGTACTTC.

The chain couples TRBV7-9 to TRBJ2-7, with 14 nucleotides matching TRBD2. Germline V gives CDR1 SEHNR, CDR2 FQNEAQ (reference sequence). This CDR3 has 17 residues. V dropped 5 bases and J dropped 0; count of bases not matched to a gene: 6. The CDR3 protein is CASSPGTSGGYSYEQYF. Here the CDR3 DNA reads TGTGCCAGCAGCCCCGGGACTAGCGGGGGCTACTCCTACGAGCAGTACTTC.

The chain recombines TRBV7-9 with TRBJ2-7; D call uncertain. This CDR3 is built from 13 residues. Germline V lookup: CDR1 SEHNR, CDR2 FQNEAQ (reference sequence). V lost 3 bases and J lost 3, with 9 bases in between. CDR3 nucleotides: TGTGCCAGCAGCTTTTTATCCGGCTACGAGCAGTACTTC. Translation gives CASSFLSGYEQYF.

This clonotype was seen ten or more times. The V and J genes are TRBV29-1 and TRBJ2-7; 11 nucleotides agree with TRBD2. From germline, CDR1 is SQVTM and CDR2 ANQGSEA. The CDR3 has 12 amino acids. J was trimmed by 5 bases and V by 5 bases; bases with no gene match: 2. The CDR3 is CSVTSGSNEQYF. The CDR3 DNA sequence: TGCAGCGTTACTAGCGGGAGTAACGAGCAGTACTTC.

This clonotype was counted ten times or more. CDR3 loop: CASSLGQTLGETQYF. The DNA for the CDR3 is TGCGCCAGCAGCTTGGGACAGACTTTGGGAGAGACCCAGTACTTC. The chain is built from TRBV5-1 and TRBJ2-5; a weak D match, TRBD1 (5 bases). V was cut by 0 bases and J by 4 bases, with 13 bases left in between. The germline gives CDR1 SGHRS, CDR2 YFSETQ. This CDR3 is 15 amino acids long.

This clonotype was seen more than once but under ten times. This chain links TRBV11-2 with TRBJ2-1; a possible D gene is TRBD1 (5 bases). The CDR3 extends over 17 amino acids. Germline V gene lookup returns CDR1 SGHAT and CDR2 FQNNGV. Trimming pared 5 bases from V and 9 bases from J, leaving 26 bases between. The CDR3 DNA sequence: TGTGCCAGCAGCCCTCCATCGCTAGACAGACGGAAGCCTGAGCAGTTCTTC. Translated, it gives CASSPPSLDRRKPEQFF.

This clonotype was recorded at least ten times. The gene calls are TRBV6-2 or TRBV6-3 and TRBJ2-7, with 13 nucleotides matching TRBD2. The V and J ends lost 6 bases and 5 bases, in that order; junction bases with no gene match: 16. There are 18 residues in the CDR3. Germline CDR1 reads MNHEY; CDR2 reads SVGEGT. CDR3 region: CASSAGTSGAVSENEQYF. CDR3 DNA: TGTGCCAGCAGCGCCGGGACTAGCGGGGCGGTCTCCGAAAACGAGCAGTACTTC.

This sequence joins TRBV7-9 and TRBJ2-1; no firm D call. This CDR3 is 13 amino acids long. The V gene lost 3 bases and the J gene lost 8 bases, with 11 bases spanning the gap. Looked up from germline, CDR1 is SEHNR and CDR2 is FQNEAQ (reference sequence). The CDR3 loop reads CASSFRARYEQFF. The DNA of the CDR3 is TGTGCCAGCAGCTTCCGTGCGAGATATGAGCAGTTCTTC.

This clonotype has a count of ten or more. This chain connects TRBV6-2 or TRBV6-3 to TRBJ1-1; 9 positions agree with TRBD1. Germline CDR1 MNHEY, CDR2 SVGEGT. The J segment lost 6 bases and the V segment lost 6 bases, leaving 11 bases of the junction unmatched. The CDR3 contains 15 residues. The CDR3 nucleotides read TGTGCCAGCAGGCAGCGTGGGACAGGGTGGTCTGAAGCTTTCTTT. Its translation: CASRQRGTGWSEAFF.

The chain employs TRBV5-6 and TRBJ1-1; weak D call: TRBD1 (5 bases). V lost 3 bases, J lost 10 bases, and 31 bases lay in between. Germline-derived CDR1 and CDR2 are SGHDT and YYEEEE. This CDR3 region has 18 residues. DNA for the CDR3: TGTGCCAGCAGCTCGACCGGGGGGGGATTGTTACTCGCGGGGAGAGCTTTCTTT. It is translated as CASSSTGGGLLLAGRAFF.

V gene TRBV7-8 combines with J gene TRBJ2-7; D might be TRBD2 (6 bases). The CDR3 is 16 amino acids. Trimming took off 5 bases at V and 3 bases at J, with 20 bases between the two ends. CDR1 is SGHVS and CDR2 is FQNEAQ in the germline V gene. The CDR3: CASSPTRLADNYEQYF. In nucleotides, the CDR3 is TGTGCCAGCAGCCCCACAAGATTAGCGGATAACTACGAGCAGTACTTC. Full variable domain (outside the CDR3, taken from reference TRBV7-8 and TRBJ2-7): GAGVSQSPRYKVAKRGQDVALRCDPISGHVSLFWYQQALGQGPEFLTYFQNEAQLDKSGLPSDRFFAERPEGSVSTLKIQRTQQEDSAVYLCASSPTRLADNYEQYFGPGTRLTVT.

This chain joins TRBV27 and TRBJ1-1; weak D call: TRBD1 (5 bases). CDR1 and CDR2 (germline): MNHEY, SMNVEV (reference sequence). The CDR3 totals 15 residues. Trimming removed 5 bases from V and 1 base from J, with 14 bases in between. In DNA form, the CDR3 reads TGTGCCAGCAGTCCGAGGGACGGACGGAACACTGAAGCTTTCTTT. Its protein product is CASSPRDGRNTEAFF.

This clonotype was recorded a few times. The chain carries TRBV5-1 and TRBJ1-6; tentatively, D is TRBD1 (6 bases). This CDR3 region has 15 residues. Between the trimmed V and J ends, which lost 4 bases and 10 bases, there was a span of 18 bases. The germline V gene has CDR1 SGHRS and CDR2 YFSETQ. The CDR3 reads CASSPGSGAGSPLHF. For the CDR3, the DNA is TGCGCCAGCAGCCCTGGGTCGGGGGCTGGATCACCCCTCCACTTT. The complete variable domain, with remaining parts taken from reference TRBV5-1 and TRBJ1-6, reads KAGVTQTPRYLIKTRGQQVTLSCSPISGHRSVSWYQQTPGQGLQFLFEYFSETQRNKGNFPGRFSGRQFSNSRSEMNVSTLELGDSALYLCASSPGSGAGSPLHFGNGTRLTVT.

The chain couples TRBV27 to TRBJ2-3, with TRBD2 matching 7 bases. Germline CDR1 and CDR2: MNHEY and SMNVEV (reference sequence). With 3 bases clipped from V and 2 bases from J, the junction kept 5 bases outside the gene matches. CDR3 size: 15 residues. CDR3 nucleotides: TGTGCCAGCAGTTTTTCACTAGCGTACACAGATACGCAGTATTTT. Protein sequence: CASSFSLAYTDTQYF.

This clonotype was seen a few times. The chain is built from TRBV11-1 and TRBJ2-3; no firm D call. The germline V gene has CDR1 SGHAT and CDR2 FQDESV (reference sequence). V was shortened by 0 bases and J by 1 base, with 8 bases between the two germline ends. The CDR3 contains 15 residues. The DNA of the CDR3 is TGTGCCAGCAGCTTAGCACAGCTTCGCACAGATACGCAGTATTTT. Protein: CASSLAQLRTDTQYF.

CDR3 bases: TGCGCCAGCAGCCACCTGGACAGGGGGCTTAGAGATACGCAGTATTTT. Protein: CASSHLDRGLRDTQYF. This chain connects TRBV4-1 to TRBJ2-3, with TRBD1 matching over 11 bases. The germline gives CDR1 MGHRA, CDR2 YSYEKL. The CDR3 has 16 amino acids. V was clipped by 3 bases and J by 5 bases; unmatched bases: 7.

The sample holds a few counts of this clonotype. The V gene is TRBV5-6, the J gene TRBJ2-7; the match to TRBD1 covers 9 bases. The CDR3 has 13 amino acids. The germline V gene has CDR1 SGHDT and CDR2 YYEEEE. Trimming at V came to 5 bases and at J to 5 bases, leaving 5 bases not matched to a gene. The chain's CDR3 is CASSRQGVHEQYF. As DNA, the CDR3 is TGTGCCAGCAGTCGACAGGGGGTCCACGAGCAGTACTTC. Variable domain in full (rest from reference TRBV5-6 and TRBJ2-7): DAGVTQSPTHLIKTRGQQVTLRCSPKSGHDTVSWYQQALGQGPQFIFQYYEEEERQRGNFPDRFSGHQFPNYSSELNVNALLLGDSALYLCASSRQGVHEQYFGPGTRLTVT.